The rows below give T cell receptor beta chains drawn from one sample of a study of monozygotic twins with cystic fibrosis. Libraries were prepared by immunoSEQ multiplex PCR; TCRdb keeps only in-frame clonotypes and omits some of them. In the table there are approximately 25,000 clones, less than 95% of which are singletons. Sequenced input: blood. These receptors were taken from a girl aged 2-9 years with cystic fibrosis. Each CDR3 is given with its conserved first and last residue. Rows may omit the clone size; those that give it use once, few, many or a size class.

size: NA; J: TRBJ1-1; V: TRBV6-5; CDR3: CASTGMLSEAFF
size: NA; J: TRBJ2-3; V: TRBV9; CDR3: CASSGEAQYF
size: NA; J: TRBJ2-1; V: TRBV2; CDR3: CASRASAVAGGHRFDEQFF
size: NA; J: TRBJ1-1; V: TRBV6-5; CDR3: CASSLGQGPIGRIF
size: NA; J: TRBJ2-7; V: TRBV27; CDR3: CASSKASAGDYEQYF
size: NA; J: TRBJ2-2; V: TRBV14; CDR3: CASSQGTGTGNTGELFF
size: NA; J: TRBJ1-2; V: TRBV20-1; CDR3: CSALRGYGYTF
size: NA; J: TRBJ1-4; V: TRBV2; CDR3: CASSESPYSEKLFF
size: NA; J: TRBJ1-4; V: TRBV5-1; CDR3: CASSLSDGNEKLFF
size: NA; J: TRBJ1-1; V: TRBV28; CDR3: CASSLSWSTEAFF
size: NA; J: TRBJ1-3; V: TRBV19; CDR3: CASSIARRSGNTIYF
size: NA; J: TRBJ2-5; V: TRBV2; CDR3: CASSFPSGGKETQYF
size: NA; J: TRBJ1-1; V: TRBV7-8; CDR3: CASSLSRSNTEAFF
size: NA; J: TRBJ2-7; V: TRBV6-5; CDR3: CASRGGTGPREQYF
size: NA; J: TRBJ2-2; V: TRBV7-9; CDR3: CASSLAIDTGELFF
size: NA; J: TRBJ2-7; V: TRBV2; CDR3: CASSDTDSYEQYF
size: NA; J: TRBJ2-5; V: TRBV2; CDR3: CASRASSGQETQYF
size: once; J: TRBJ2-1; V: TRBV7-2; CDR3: CASSLGLAGRSSYNEQFF
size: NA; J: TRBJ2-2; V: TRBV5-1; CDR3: CASSDPGDTGELFF
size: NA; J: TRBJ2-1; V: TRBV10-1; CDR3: CASSKVLDSYNEQFF
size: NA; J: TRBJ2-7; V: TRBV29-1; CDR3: CSVEEHGHEQYF
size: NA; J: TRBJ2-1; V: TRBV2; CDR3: CAGSRQGHEQFF
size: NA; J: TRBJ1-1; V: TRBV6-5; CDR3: CASTKRDRGGAFF
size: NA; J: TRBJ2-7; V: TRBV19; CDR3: CASSIDGQAPYEKYF
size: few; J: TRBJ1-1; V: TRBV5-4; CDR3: CASSLLEGSTEAFF
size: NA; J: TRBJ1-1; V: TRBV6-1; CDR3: CASSRTPGGGTEAFF
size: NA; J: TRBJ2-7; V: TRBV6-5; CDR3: CASRGRGGITYEQYF
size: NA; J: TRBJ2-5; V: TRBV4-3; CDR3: CASSQSQLAGGAPGSETQYF
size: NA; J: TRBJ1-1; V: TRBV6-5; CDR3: CASSYHRGDTEAFF
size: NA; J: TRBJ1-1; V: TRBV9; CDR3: CASSVDRGTEAFF
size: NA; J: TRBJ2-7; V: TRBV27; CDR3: CASSLGARVAYEQYF
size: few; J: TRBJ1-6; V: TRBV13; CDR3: CASSWRTGESSPLHF
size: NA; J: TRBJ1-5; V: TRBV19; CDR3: CASSPGQVGHQPQHF
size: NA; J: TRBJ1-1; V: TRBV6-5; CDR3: CASTGEPHTEAFF
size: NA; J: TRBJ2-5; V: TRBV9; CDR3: CASSPGRVGRETQYF
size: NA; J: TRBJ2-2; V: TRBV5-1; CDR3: CASSLVRPGTGAGELFF
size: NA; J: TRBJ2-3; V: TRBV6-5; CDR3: CASRRKILGTDTQYF
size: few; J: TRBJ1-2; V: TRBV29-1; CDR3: CSVGGSRIGYTF
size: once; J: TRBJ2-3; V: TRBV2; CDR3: CASRSTGMADTQYF
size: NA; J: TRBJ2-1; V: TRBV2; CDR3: CASSGSGETYNEQFF
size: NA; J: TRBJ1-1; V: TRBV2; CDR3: CATEGQANTEAFF
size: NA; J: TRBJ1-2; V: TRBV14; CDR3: CASSPTGGTGTYGYTF
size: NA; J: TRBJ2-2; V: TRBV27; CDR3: CASSLFPGELFF
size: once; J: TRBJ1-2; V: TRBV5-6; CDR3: CASSSGGLGYGYTF
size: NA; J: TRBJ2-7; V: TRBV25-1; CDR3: CASSGSSGQPQYF
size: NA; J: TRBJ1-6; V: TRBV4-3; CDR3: CASSQDRGSALHF
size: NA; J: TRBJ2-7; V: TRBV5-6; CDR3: CASSSPYEQYF
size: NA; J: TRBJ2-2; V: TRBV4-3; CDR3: CASSQDRTAITGELFF
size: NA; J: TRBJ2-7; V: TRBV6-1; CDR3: CASHRVGSYEQYF
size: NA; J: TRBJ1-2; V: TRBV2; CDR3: CASSAKEVGQGVYGYTF
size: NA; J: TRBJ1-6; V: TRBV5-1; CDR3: CASSFSETGEGSPLHF
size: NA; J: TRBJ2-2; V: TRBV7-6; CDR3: CASSFGGARAGELFF
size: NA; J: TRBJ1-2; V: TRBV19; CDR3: CASSPDRGAQGGYTF